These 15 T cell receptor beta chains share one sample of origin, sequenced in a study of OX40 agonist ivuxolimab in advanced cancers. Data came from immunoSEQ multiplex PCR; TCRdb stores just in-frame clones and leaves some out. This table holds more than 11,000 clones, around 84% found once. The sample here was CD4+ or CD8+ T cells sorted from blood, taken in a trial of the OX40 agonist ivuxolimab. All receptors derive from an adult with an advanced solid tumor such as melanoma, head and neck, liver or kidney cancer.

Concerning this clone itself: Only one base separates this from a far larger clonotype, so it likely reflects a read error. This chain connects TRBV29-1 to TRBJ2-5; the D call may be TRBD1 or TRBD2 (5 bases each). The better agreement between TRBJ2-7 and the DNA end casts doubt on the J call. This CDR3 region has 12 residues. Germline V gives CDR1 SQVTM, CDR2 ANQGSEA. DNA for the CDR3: TGTAGCGCCACTGGGGCAGGGCGCGAGCAGTACTTC. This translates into CSATGAGREQYF.

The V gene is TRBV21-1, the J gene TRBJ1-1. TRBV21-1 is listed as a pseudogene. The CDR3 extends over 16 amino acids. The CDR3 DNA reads TGTGCCAGCAGCGTCCCATTAGCTACACTTCGCACTGAAGCTTTCTTT. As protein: CASSVPLATLRTEAFF.

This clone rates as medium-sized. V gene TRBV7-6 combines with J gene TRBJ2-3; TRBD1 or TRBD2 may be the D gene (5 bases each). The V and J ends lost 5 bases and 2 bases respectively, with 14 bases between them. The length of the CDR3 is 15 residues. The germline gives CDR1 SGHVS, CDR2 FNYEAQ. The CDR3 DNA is TGTGCCAGCAGCCCGGACTGGGACCCCACAGATACGCAGTATTTT. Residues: CASSPDWDPTDTQYF.

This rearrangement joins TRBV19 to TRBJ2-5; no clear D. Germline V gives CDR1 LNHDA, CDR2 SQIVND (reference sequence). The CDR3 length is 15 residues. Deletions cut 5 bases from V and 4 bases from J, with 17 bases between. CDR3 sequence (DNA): TGTGCCAGTAGTCAAGACCCCGGGTGGGGAGAGACCCAGTACTTC. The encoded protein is CASSQDPGWGETQYF.

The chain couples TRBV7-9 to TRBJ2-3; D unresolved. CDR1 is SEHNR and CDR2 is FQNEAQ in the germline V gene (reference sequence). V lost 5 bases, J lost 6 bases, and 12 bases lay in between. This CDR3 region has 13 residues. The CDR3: CASSPPSPDTQYF. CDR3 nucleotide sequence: TGTGCCAGCAGCCCCCCTTCTCCCGATACGCAGTATTTT. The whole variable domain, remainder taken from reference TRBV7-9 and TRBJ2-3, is DTGVSQNPRHKITKRGQNVTFRCDPISEHNRLYWYRQTLGQGPEFLTYFQNEAQLEKSRLLSDRFSAERPKGSFSTLEIQRTEQGDSAMYLCASSPPSPDTQYFGPGTRLTVL.

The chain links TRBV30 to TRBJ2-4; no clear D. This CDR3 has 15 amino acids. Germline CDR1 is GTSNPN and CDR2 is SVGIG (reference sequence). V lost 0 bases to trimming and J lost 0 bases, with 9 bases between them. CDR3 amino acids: CAWSVGRRAKNIQYF. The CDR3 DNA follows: TGTGCCTGGAGTGTTGGCCGGCGAGCCAAAAACATTCAGTACTTC.

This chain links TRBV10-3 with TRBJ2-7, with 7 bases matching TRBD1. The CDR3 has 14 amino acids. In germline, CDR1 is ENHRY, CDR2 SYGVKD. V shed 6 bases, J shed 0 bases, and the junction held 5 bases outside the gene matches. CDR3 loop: CAIRETGSSYEQYF. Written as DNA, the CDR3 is TGTGCCATCAGAGAGACAGGGAGCTCCTACGAGCAGTACTTC.

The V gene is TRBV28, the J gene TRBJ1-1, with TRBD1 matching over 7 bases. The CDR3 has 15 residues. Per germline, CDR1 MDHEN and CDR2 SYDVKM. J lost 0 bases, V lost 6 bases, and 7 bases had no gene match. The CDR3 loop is CASSPTTGLNTEAFF. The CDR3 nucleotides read TGTGCCAGCAGCCCTACGACAGGGTTGAACACTGAAGCTTTCTTT. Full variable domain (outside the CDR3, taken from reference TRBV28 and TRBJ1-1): DVKVTQSSRYLVKRTGEKVFLECVQDMDHENMFWYRQDPGLGLRLIYFSYDVKMKEKGDIPEGYSVSREKKERFSLILESASTNQTSMYLCASSPTTGLNTEAFFGQGTRLTVV.

The CDR3: CASSYPEKLFF. CDR3 sequence (DNA): TGTGCCAGCAGTTATCCGGAAAAACTGTTTTTT. J is TRBJ1-4 and V is TRBV6-5; D is undetermined. The germline CDR1 and CDR2 sequences are MNHEY and SVGAGI. The CDR3 runs 11 residues. Trimming took off 3 bases at V and 8 bases at J, with 4 bases between the two ends.

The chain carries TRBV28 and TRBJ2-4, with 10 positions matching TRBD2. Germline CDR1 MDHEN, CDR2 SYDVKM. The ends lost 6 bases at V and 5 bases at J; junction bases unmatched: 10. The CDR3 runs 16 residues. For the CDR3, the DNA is TGTGCCAGCAGGACGTGGGTCGGACTAGCGGAAAACATTCAGTACTTC. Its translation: CASRTWVGLAENIQYF.

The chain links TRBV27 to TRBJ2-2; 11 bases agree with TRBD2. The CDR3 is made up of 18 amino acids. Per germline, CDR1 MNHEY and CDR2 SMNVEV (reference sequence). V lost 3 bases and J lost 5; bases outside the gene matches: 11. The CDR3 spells CASSFGLAGGPGTGELFF. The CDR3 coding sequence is TGTGCCAGCAGTTTTGGGTTAGCGGGAGGGCCCGGAACCGGGGAGCTGTTTTTT.

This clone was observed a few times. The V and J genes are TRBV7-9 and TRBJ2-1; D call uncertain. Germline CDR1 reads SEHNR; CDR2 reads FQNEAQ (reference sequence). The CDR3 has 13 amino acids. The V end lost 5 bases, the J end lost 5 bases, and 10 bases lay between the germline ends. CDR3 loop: CASSRDPNNEQFF. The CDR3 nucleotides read TGTGCCAGCAGCAGGGATCCCAACAATGAGCAGTTCTTC. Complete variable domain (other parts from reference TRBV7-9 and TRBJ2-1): DTGVSQNPRHKITKRGQNVTFRCDPISEHNRLYWYRQTLGQGPEFLTYFQNEAQLEKSRLLSDRFSAERPKGSFSTLEIQRTEQGDSAMYLCASSRDPNNEQFFGPGTRLTVL.

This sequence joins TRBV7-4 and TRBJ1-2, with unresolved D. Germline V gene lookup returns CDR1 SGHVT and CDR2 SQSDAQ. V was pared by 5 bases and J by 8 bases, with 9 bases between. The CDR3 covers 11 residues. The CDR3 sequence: CASSDRRGYTF. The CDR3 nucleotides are TGTGCCAGCAGCGACCGTCGGGGCTACACCTTC.

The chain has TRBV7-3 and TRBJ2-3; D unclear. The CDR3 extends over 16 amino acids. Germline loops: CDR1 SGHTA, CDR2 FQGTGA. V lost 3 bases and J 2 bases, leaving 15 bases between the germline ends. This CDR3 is CASSFGSVGNTDTQYF. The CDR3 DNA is TGTGCCAGCAGCTTCGGTTCGGTGGGGAACACAGATACGCAGTATTTT.

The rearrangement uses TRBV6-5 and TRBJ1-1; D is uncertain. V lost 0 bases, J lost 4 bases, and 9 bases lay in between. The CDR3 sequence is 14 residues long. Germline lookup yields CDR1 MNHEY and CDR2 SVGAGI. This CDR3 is CASSYSYPGTEAFF. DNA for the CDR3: TGTGCCAGCAGTTACTCGTACCCTGGCACTGAAGCTTTCTTT.